The sequence of this T cell receptor beta chain was determined in a study of shared clonotypes between healthy human individuals. TCRdb keeps only in-frame clones here, not all; method: immunoSEQ multiplex PCR. This table has 2 million to 2.5 million clones, about 92% appearing once. The sample was naive CD4+ T cells from PBMCs. Noted subset: CD45RA+ positively selected. The sequence derives from a man younger than 35 in good health. Some clones in this sample may be carry-over from other donors' samples.

The CDR3 loop is CASSEARSDTQYF. CDR3 DNA: TGTGCCAGCAGTGAAGCAAGGTCAGATACGCAGTATTTT. The chain employs TRBV2 and TRBJ2-3; D gene uncertain. Germline V gene data show CDR1 as SNHLY and CDR2 as FYNNEI. The V end lost 0 bases, the J end lost 4 bases, and 5 bases lay between the germline ends. This CDR3 has 13 residues.